This is a list of T cell receptor beta chains from one sample in a study of blood T cell repertoires in COVID-19. TCRdb's copy holds only in-frame clones and misses some; the assay was immunoSEQ multiplex PCR. Of fewer than 300,000 clones listed, over 80% are singletons. The sample was peripheral blood. The origin of the receptors is a woman aged 70 to 79 with active or convalescent COVID-19. Both conserved end residues are part of each CDR3. D genes are given only for firm matches. A row's size may be missing; if present it is once, few, many or a size class.

d_call | clone_size | j_call | v_call | cdr3_nt | cdr3_aa
TRBD1 | few | TRBJ2-2 | TRBV6-6 | TGTGCCAGCAGTTACGACAGGGGGCTAAGCGGGGAGCTGTTTTTT | CASSYDRGLSGELFF
- | - | TRBJ1-2 | TRBV6-4 | TGTGCCAGCAGCCCAATGGGAGGAGATGGCTACACCTTC | CASSPMGGDGYTF
- | - | TRBJ1-1 | TRBV2 | TGTGCCAGCAGTGCACAGGGTATGAACACTGAAGCTTTCTTT | CASSAQGMNTEAFF
TRBD2 | - | TRBJ2-2 | TRBV28 | TGTGCCAGCAGCCCGGGGGGGTTTTGGCGGGAAGGCCACACCGGGGAGCTGTTTTTT | CASSPGGFWREGHTGELFF
TRBD1 | - | TRBJ1-4 | TRBV7-9 | TGTGCCAGCAGCTCCGGGACAGGGGAGGAAAAACTGTTTTTT | CASSSGTGEEKLFF
- | - | TRBJ2-2 | TRBV7-6 | TGTGCCAGCAGCTTAGGCGACCCTAGGGGGTGGCCCGCGAACACCGGGGAGCTGTTTTTT | CASSLGDPRGWPANTGELFF
TRBD2 | - | TRBJ2-3 | TRBV29-1 | TGCAGCGTTGAAGGGCGGGAGGTCACAGATACGCAGTATTTT | CSVEGREVTDTQYF
TRBD2 | - | TRBJ2-5 | TRBV3-1/TRBV3-2 | TGTGCCAGCAGCCAAGATCCGATAGGTAGCGGGGGAGGGCAAGAGACCCAGTACTTC | CASSQDPIGSGGGQETQYF
TRBD2 | - | TRBJ2-2 | TRBV27 | TGTGCCAGCACCTTACTAGCGGGAGTCCCCGGGGAGCTGTTTTTT | CASTLLAGVPGELFF
- | - | TRBJ1-5 | TRBV9 | TGTGCCAGCAGCGTAGGTTCAGGGTTCAATCAGCCCCAGCATTTT | CASSVGSGFNQPQHF
- | - | TRBJ2-2 | TRBV27 | TGTGCCAGCAGTTTTCAGGGGCACACCGGGGAGCTGTTTTTT | CASSFQGHTGELFF
- | - | TRBJ2-7 | TRBV30 | TGTGCCTGGAGTGTACATGCCTACGAGCAGTACTTC | CAWSVHAYEQYF
- | - | TRBJ2-1 | TRBV6-5 | TGTGCCAGCAGTTACAACTACCGAGGGAATGAGCAGTTCTTC | CASSYNYRGNEQFF
- | - | TRBJ2-2 | TRBV9 | TGTGCCAGCAGCGTAAGTCTTAGCGTCAGCACCGGGGAGCTGTTTTTT | CASSVSLSVSTGELFF
TRBD2 | - | TRBJ2-5 | TRBV11-3 | TGTGCCAGCAGCTTAGGGAGCGGGACTACCGGCCGTGGGGAGACCCAGTACTTC | CASSLGSGTTGRGETQYF
- | - | TRBJ1-1 | TRBV10-1 | TGCGCCAGTTGGACTCTTCCTAAGGGAGCTTTCTTT | CASWTLPKGAFF
TRBD1 | - | TRBJ1-5 | TRBV5-1 | TGCGCCAGCAGCTTGGAACCAGGGGGCCAGCCCCAGCATTTT | CASSLEPGGQPQHF
- | - | TRBJ1-1 | TRBV29-1 | TGCAGCGTTGTGGGGGAGGCGATGACTGAAGCTTTCTTT | CSVVGEAMTEAFF
- | - | TRBJ1-2 | TRBV25-1 | TGTGCCAGCAGTGAAGACGAAGGGAGGGGCTATGGCTACACCTTC | CASSEDEGRGYGYTF
TRBD2 | once | TRBJ2-7 | TRBV18 | TGTGCCAGCTCACCAGGGCGGACTAGCGGGAGCGAACAGCAGTACTTC | CASSPGRTSGSEQQYF
TRBD2 | - | TRBJ2-7 | TRBV4-2 | TGTGCCAGCAGCCAAGAGTGGCTAGCGGGAGGGCCGAACTACGAGCAGTACTTC | CASSQEWLAGGPNYEQYF
- | few | TRBJ1-2 | TRBV29-1 | TGCAGCGTTGTGGGGCAGGTACCCTATGGCTACACCTTC | CSVVGQVPYGYTF
- | once | TRBJ2-5 | TRBV2 | TGTGCCAGCAGTGGTAACAGACAAGAGACCCAGTACTTC | CASSGNRQETQYF
TRBD1 | - | TRBJ1-4 | TRBV15 | TGTGCCACCAGCACCGGGACAGGGGGTCCGAATGAAAAACTGTTTTTT | CATSTGTGGPNEKLFF
- | - | TRBJ1-2 | TRBV4-3 | TGCGCCAGCAGCCCCGAAGTCGGGGCGGGGGGCTACACCTTC | CASSPEVGAGGYTF
- | - | TRBJ1-6 | TRBV20-1 | TGCAGTGCCGAACACAATTCACCCCTCCACTTT | CSAEHNSPLHF
- | - | TRBJ1-3 | TRBV28 | TGTGCCAGCAGGCTAGGGGAAAGTGGAAACACCATATATTTT | CASRLGESGNTIYF
TRBD2 | - | TRBJ2-3 | TRBV7-8 | TGTGCCAGCAGCTTAGGCAGGACTAGCGGAGACACAGATACGCAGTATTTT | CASSLGRTSGDTDTQYF
TRBD2 | - | TRBJ2-3 | TRBV4-2 | TGTGCCAGCAGCCAAGATGGGGGGGGGACCAGGCAGGCAGATACGCAGTATTTT | CASSQDGGGTRQADTQYF
TRBD1 | - | TRBJ2-7 | TRBV29-1 | TGCAGCCCCAAGGGGGCGAGACACCGCGCCTACGAGCAGTACTTC | CSPKGARHRAYEQYF
- | - | TRBJ2-5 | TRBV5-4 | TGTGCCAGCAGCTTGCAGCTGGCGGGGGAGACCCAGTACTTC | CASSLQLAGETQYF
TRBD1 | - | TRBJ2-5 | TRBV19 | TGTGCCAGTAATGTTGGGGGGACAGGGGGAACGGAGACCCAGTACTTC | CASNVGGTGGTETQYF
- | many | TRBJ2-4 | TRBV5-6 | TGTGCCAGCAGCTCTTACTCGGACATTCAGTACTTC | CASSSYSDIQYF
- | - | TRBJ1-2 | TRBV7-9 | TGTGCCAGCAGCCCTGGGTCGGCAGCGCACTATGGCTACACCTTC | CASSPGSAAHYGYTF
- | - | TRBJ2-7 | TRBV6-5 | TGTGCCAGCAGTTACTCGTGGGGAGCCTACGAGCAGTACTTC | CASSYSWGAYEQYF
- | - | TRBJ2-3 | TRBV6-5 | TGTGCCAGCATAGTGGGCTCTGGCACAGATACGCAGTATTTT | CASIVGSGTDTQYF
- | - | TRBJ2-1 | TRBV18 | TGTGCCAGCTCACAGAGCGGTTACAATGAGCAGTTCTTC | CASSQSGYNEQFF
- | - | TRBJ2-1 | TRBV9 | TGTGCCAGCAGCCGGTCCGGGGGATACAATGAGCAGTTCTTC | CASSRSGGYNEQFF
TRBD1 | - | TRBJ1-1 | TRBV6-5 | TGTGCCAGCAGGTTGGGGGGACAGCACACTGAAGCTTTCTTT | CASRLGGQHTEAFF
- | - | TRBJ1-5 | TRBV27 | TGTGCCAGCAGACCGGGATATGGCAATCAGCCCCAGCATTTT | CASRPGYGNQPQHF
- | - | TRBJ1-1 | TRBV7-3 | TGTGCCAGCAGCCTTGAAGCTTTCTTT | CASSLEAFF
- | once | TRBJ2-1 | TRBV4-1 | TGCGCCAGCAGCCAAGAACGGCGGGTTGGTACGTCCTACAATGAGCAGTTCTTC | CASSQERRVGTSYNEQFF
TRBD1 | once | TRBJ1-6 | TRBV27 | TGTGCCAGCAGTTTTAGAGGAGACAGGGCCTCTTCACCCCTCCACTTT | CASSFRGDRASSPLHF
- | - | TRBJ2-1 | TRBV7-9 | TGTGCCAGCAGCCTACAGGGACCGACCTACAATGAGCAGTTCTTC | CASSLQGPTYNEQFF
- | - | TRBJ2-5 | TRBV7-2 | TGTGCCAGCAGCGTAGGGCCCCAGCGGGAGACCCAGTACTTC | CASSVGPQRETQYF
- | - | TRBJ1-1 | TRBV6-2/TRBV6-3 | TGTGCCAGCAGTTGGACAGAGAACACTGAAGCTTTCTTT | CASSWTENTEAFF
TRBD2 | - | TRBJ2-2 | TRBV5-1 | TGCGCCAGCAGCTTGGAGAGCGGGAGTAATGCCGGGGAGCTGTTTTTT | CASSLESGSNAGELFF
- | few | TRBJ1-5 | TRBV19 | TGTGCCAGTAGAACCCAAGCGGGATATCAGCCCCAGCATTTT | CASRTQAGYQPQHF
TRBD1 | - | TRBJ2-6 | TRBV27 | TGTGCCAGCAGTTTAATGGGGACAGGGGCCGGGGCCAACGTCCTGACTTTC | CASSLMGTGAGANVLTF